This is a list of T cell receptor beta chains from one sample in a study of blood T cell repertoires in COVID-19. Method: immunoSEQ multiplex PCR; TCRdb's copy keeps in-frame clones and lacks some. The sample has 210,000 or so clones, almost 85% seen once. The specimen was peripheral blood. All receptors come from a man between 50 and 59 years old with COVID-19, enrolled during active disease. Each CDR3 is given with its conserved first and last residue. Each record gives: CDR3 DNA, CDR3 protein, D gene, J gene, clone size, V gene. D genes are given only for firm matches. Clone size is stated in some rows and not others, as once, few, many or a class when expanded.

TGTGCCAGCAGCGTCGGGACTAGCATTTCCTACAATGAGCAGTTCTTC CASSVGTSISYNEQFF TRBD2 TRBJ2-1 . TRBV9
TGTGCCACCAGTGATCCGAGCGGGGGGGCTAGCACAGATACGCAGTATTTT CATSDPSGGASTDTQYF TRBD2 TRBJ2-3 . TRBV24-1
TGCGCCAGCAGCATCCGTAGCGGGGGTTTTCATGAGCAGTTCTTC CASSIRSGGFHEQFF TRBD2 TRBJ2-1 once TRBV5-1
TGTGCCAGCTCCCAGGGGGTGAGCACAGATACGCAGTATTTT CASSQGVSTDTQYF TRBD1 TRBJ2-3 . TRBV18
TGTGCCAGCAGTTCGACGGGACAGCAAGAGACCCAGTACTTC CASSSTGQQETQYF TRBD1 TRBJ2-5 . TRBV27
TGTGCCAGCAGCCCCGGGGGTGCTGAAGCTTTCTTT CASSPGGAEAFF . TRBJ1-1 . TRBV11-2
TGTGCCACCGTCTCTAGCGGGGGGGCAACAGATACGCAGTATTTT CATVSSGGATDTQYF TRBD2 TRBJ2-3 . TRBV24-1
TGTGCCAGCTCACCACCGGGCAGGGGGCGAGGAAACACCATATATTTT CASSPPGRGRGNTIYF TRBD1 TRBJ1-3 . TRBV18
TGTGCCAGTAGTATAGTAAACAGGGTTGAACTGTTTTTT CASSIVNRVELFF . TRBJ1-4 . TRBV19
TGTGCCAGCAGCTTGGATAGCGTCCACACAGATACGCAGTATTTT CASSLDSVHTDTQYF . TRBJ2-3 few TRBV5-4
TGTGCCACCAGTGATTTTTCAGTTAACTATGGCTACACCTTC CATSDFSVNYGYTF . TRBJ1-2 . TRBV24-1
TGTGCCAGCAGTTATTCAGGGGGCGGTGAAAAACTGTTTTTT CASSYSGGGEKLFF TRBD1 TRBJ1-4 . TRBV6-2/TRBV6-3
TGTGCCACCAGCGGAACGTTATCACAGGGTGCCTACGAGCAGTACTTC CATSGTLSQGAYEQYF . TRBJ2-7 . TRBV15
TGTGCCAGCAGTCCTCAAGACAGGAACACTGAAGCTTTCTTT CASSPQDRNTEAFF . TRBJ1-1 . TRBV28
TGTGCCAGCTCACCTGGGAGTTACGGCAATCAGCCCCAGCATTTT CASSPGSYGNQPQHF . TRBJ1-5 . TRBV18
TGCAGCGTTGTGTGGGGAACGGGGAATCAGCCCCAGCATTTT CSVVWGTGNQPQHF . TRBJ1-5 once TRBV29-1
TGCGCCAGCAGCTTGGGATCGGCTAATGAAAAACTGTTTTTT CASSLGSANEKLFF . TRBJ1-4 . TRBV5-1
TGTGCCAGCAGCCAAGATCCCGGCACAGTTGAAAAACTGTTTTTT CASSQDPGTVEKLFF . TRBJ1-4 . TRBV4-2
TGTGCCACCCTCGGGAGGGAGAGCGGGGAGCTGTTTTTT CATLGRESGELFF TRBD2 TRBJ2-2 once TRBV15
TGTGCCAGCAGCTTTATCGGGACAGGGGGGATCGAGACCCAGTACTTC CASSFIGTGGIETQYF TRBD1 TRBJ2-5 . TRBV7-8
TGCGCCAGCAGCGAAGGGAGGGGGGGCCCACAGCCCCAGCATTTT CASSEGRGGPQPQHF . TRBJ1-5 many TRBV4-1
TGTGCCAGCAGCCACCTCCAGCGGGGCCTCACAGATACGCAGTATTTT CASSHLQRGLTDTQYF TRBD2 TRBJ2-3 once TRBV3-1/TRBV3-2
TGTGCCTGGAGTGTGGGACTCCCCTACGAGCAGTACTTC CAWSVGLPYEQYF . TRBJ2-7 . TRBV30
TGCGCCAGCAGCTTTATAGGCGGGACAGGAGATGGCTACACCTTC CASSFIGGTGDGYTF TRBD1 TRBJ1-2 . TRBV5-1
TGTGCCAGCAGCCAGGGTGGCACTGAAGCTTTCTTT CASSQGGTEAFF . TRBJ1-1 . TRBV7-6
TGTGCCAGCAGCCCCGGAAGGAACAGATACGAGCAGTACTTC CASSPGRNRYEQYF . TRBJ2-7 . TRBV27
TGTGCCAGCAGCAAAGGGGGACAGTACTCCTACGAGCAGTACTTC CASSKGGQYSYEQYF . TRBJ2-7 . TRBV21-1
TGCGCCAGCAGCCCGGGACAGGGTCGTGAAGCTTTCTTT CASSPGQGREAFF TRBD1 TRBJ1-1 . TRBV5-1
TGTGCCAGCAGCCAGGTGGGCAGGGGGCTGGTCAATCAGCCCCAGCATTTT CASSQVGRGLVNQPQHF TRBD1 TRBJ1-5 . TRBV28
TGTGCCAGCACCGACCGGGGCAATGAGCAGTTCTTC CASTDRGNEQFF . TRBJ2-1 . TRBV11-2
TGTGCCAGCAGCTATCAGGGGTTTTCTGAAGCTTTCTTT CASSYQGFSEAFF . TRBJ1-1 . TRBV14
TGTGCCAGTAGTATCCTGGTGGGCCAGCCCCAGCATTTT CASSILVGQPQHF . TRBJ1-5 . TRBV19
TGTGCCAGCAGCGTCCCAGCAGGGCAGCAGTACTTC CASSVPAGQQYF . TRBJ2-7 . TRBV11-1
TGTGCCAGCAGTGAATCAAACCCTCGGACAGGACGGACCGGGGAGCTGTTTTTT CASSESNPRTGRTGELFF TRBD1 TRBJ2-2 once TRBV6-4
TGTGCCAGCAGCACAGGGGGCAGACTCTATGGCTACACCTTC CASSTGGRLYGYTF TRBD1 TRBJ1-2 few TRBV6-5
TGTGCCTGGAGGTCGGGGAACACTGAAGCTTTCTTT CAWRSGNTEAFF . TRBJ1-1 few TRBV30
TGTGCCAGCAACCATCGGGGTGGCTACACCTTC CASNHRGGYTF . TRBJ1-2 . TRBV3-1/TRBV3-2